This TCR beta chain emerged from a study of T-cell reconstitution after alpha-beta-depleted transplantation in children. The sample holds a few counts of this clonotype. V was pared by 6 bases and J by 14 bases, with 23 bases between. Per the germline V gene, CDR1 is SGHAT and CDR2 is FQNNGV. The CDR3 covers 14 residues. A TCRbeta library incorporating unique molecular identifiers was prepared. TCRdb re-called the PCR reads with MiXCR, one entry per CDR3 protein. There are around 400,000 distinct CDR3 sequences in the sample; roughly 11% occur only once, and roughly 6% lies in the top ten. The rearrangement uses TRBV11-2 and TRBJ2-1, with D tentatively TRBD1 or TRBD2 (5 bases each). The sequencing here drew on PBMCs from the stem cell graft donor, taken from the stem cell graft. The sequence derives from a human donor who donated a stem cell graft to a child with acute myeloid leukemia. This CDR3 reads CASSKVGTVVLEFF. CDR3 nucleotide sequence: TGTGCCAGCAGTAAAGTAGGGACGGTCGTGCTGGAGTTCTTC.